A selection of T cell receptor beta chains follows, all from one sample in a study of T-cell reconstitution after alpha-beta-depleted transplantation in children. MiXCR was run by TCRdb on the PCR reads, yielding one entry per CDR3 protein. The sample comprises approximately 270,000 distinct CDR3 sequences, under 30% of which are singletons, and 4% to 5.5% rests with the top ten. The sequencing here drew on PBMCs, mostly from graft donor cells, taken 360 days after TCRalphabeta/CD19-depleted stem cell transplant. These receptors originate from a female patient between 2 and 10 years old who had a stem cell transplant for congenital amegakaryocytic thrombocytopenia, so the T cells may come from the graft donor. The CDR3 runs from the conserved cysteine through the conserved F or W. A D gene is named only where the DNA matches it firmly. Where a row states a size, it is once, few, many or the class of an expanded clone; other rows omit it.

CDR3aa,CDR3nt,v_gene,abundance,d_gene,j_gene
CASKGFNYGYTF,TGTGCCAGCAAGGGGTTTAACTATGGCTACACCTTC,TRBV28,few,NA,TRBJ1-2
CAWSAGDGYTF,TGTGCCTGGAGTGCGGGGGATGGCTACACCTTC,TRBV30,NA,NA,TRBJ1-2
CASSFRQGSDSGNTIYF,TGTGCCAGCAGCTTCAGACAGGGGTCAGACTCTGGAAACACCATATATTTT,TRBV9,many,TRBD1,TRBJ1-3
CASSLRGGQAGNEQFF,TGTGCCAGCAGCTTAAGGGGTGGACAGGCTGGCAATGAGCAGTTCTTC,TRBV7-9,NA,TRBD1,TRBJ2-1
CASSYQGGPYNEQFF,TGTGCCAGCAGCTATCAAGGGGGCCCCTACAATGAGCAGTTCTTC,TRBV28,NA,TRBD1,TRBJ2-1
CSARGQTGWEVQYF,TGCAGTGCTAGAGGTCAGACAGGTTGGGAGGTCCAGTACTTC,TRBV20-1,NA,NA,TRBJ2-5
CASRADRRGTDTQYF,TGTGCCAGCAGAGCGGACAGAAGGGGCACAGATACGCAGTATTTT,TRBV12-3/TRBV12-4,NA,NA,TRBJ2-3
CASSQVPMGTDTQYF,TGTGCCAGCAGCCAAGTGCCCATGGGGACAGATACGCAGTATTTT,TRBV3-1,once,NA,TRBJ2-3
CASSPSGVGEQFF,TGTGCCAGCAGCCCCTCAGGAGTAGGTGAGCAGTTCTTC,TRBV3-1,many,NA,TRBJ2-1
CASSQFWQGAYNEQFF,TGTGCCAGCAGCCAATTCTGGCAGGGGGCCTACAATGAGCAGTTCTTC,TRBV14,NA,TRBD1,TRBJ2-1
CATGQGYEQYF,TGTGCCACCGGACAGGGCTACGAGCAGTACTTC,TRBV30,few,TRBD1,TRBJ2-7
CAISAIRGFDQPQHF,TGTGCCATCAGTGCTATCCGTGGGTTCGATCAGCCCCAGCATTTT,TRBV10-3,NA,NA,TRBJ1-5
CASSLSGTENNEQFF,TGTGCCAGCAGTCTATCCGGGACAGAAAACAATGAGCAGTTCTTC,TRBV28,few,TRBD1,TRBJ2-1
CSASRGVRLEQYF,TGCAGTGCTAGTCGGGGGGTACGTCTCGAGCAGTACTTC,TRBV20-1,many,TRBD2,TRBJ2-7
CASSLTSGRTVEQYF,TGCGCCAGCAGCTTAACTAGCGGGAGAACTGTTGAGCAGTACTTC,TRBV5-1,NA,TRBD2,TRBJ2-7
CASSSYEGQDSGTQYF,TGTGCCAGCAGCTCTTACGAAGGACAGGATAGTGGGACCCAGTACTTC,TRBV7-6,NA,TRBD1,TRBJ2-5
CASSQTIRLAGGNEQFF,TGTGCCAGCAGCCAAACAATAAGACTAGCGGGAGGCAATGAGCAGTTCTTC,TRBV11-1,few,TRBD2,TRBJ2-1
CASSVAGGARETQYF,TGTGCCAGCAGCGTAGCCGGCGGGGCAAGAGAGACCCAGTACTTC,TRBV9,NA,NA,TRBJ2-5
CSVAGAPTEAFF,TGCAGCGTAGCAGGGGCCCCCACTGAAGCTTTCTTT,TRBV29-1,few,NA,TRBJ1-1
CASSPSSIRDYGYTF,TGTGCCAGCAGCCCCTCCTCGATCAGGGACTATGGCTACACCTTC,TRBV7-8,few,NA,TRBJ1-2
CASSLIAGVYEQYF,TGTGCCAGCAGTCTTATTGCCGGAGTATACGAGCAGTACTTC,TRBV28,NA,NA,TRBJ2-7
CSAAKLAGAREQYF,TGCAGTGCAGCAAAACTAGCGGGAGCGAGGGAGCAGTACTTC,TRBV20-1,NA,TRBD2,TRBJ2-7
CASSFVPVSSGNTIYF,TGTGCCAGCAGCTTTGTCCCTGTGAGCTCTGGAAACACCATATATTTT,TRBV7-2,few,NA,TRBJ1-3
CASSGGGRYEQYF,TGCGCCAGCTCAGGCGGGGGCCGGTACGAGCAGTACTTC,TRBV5-1,NA,NA,TRBJ2-7
CASSQDPVNTEAFF,TGTGCCAGCAGCCAAGATCCGGTTAACACTGAAGCTTTCTTT,TRBV4-2,few,NA,TRBJ1-1
CASSLDLTELDTEAFF,TGTGCCAGCAGCTTAGACCTGACAGAACTGGACACTGAAGCTTTCTTT,TRBV7-9,few,NA,TRBJ1-1
CASSHGRTGMNQPQHF,TGCGCCAGCAGCCACGGTCGGACAGGGATGAATCAGCCCCAGCATTTT,TRBV4-1,few,TRBD1,TRBJ1-5
CASRYRGGSTEAFF,TGTGCCAGCAGATACAGGGGGGGTAGTACTGAAGCTTTCTTT,TRBV28,NA,TRBD1,TRBJ1-1
CASSPLGRYNEQFF,TGTGCCAGCAGTCCCCTCGGACGGTACAATGAGCAGTTCTTC,TRBV27,many,NA,TRBJ2-1
CASSQDPWRVNGYTF,TGCGCCAGCAGCCAAGACCCGTGGAGGGTAAATGGCTACACCTTC,TRBV4-1,NA,NA,TRBJ1-2
CASSSNRGAAEAFF,TGTGCCAGCAGCTCGAACAGGGGTGCCGCTGAAGCTTTCTTT,TRBV7-8,NA,TRBD1,TRBJ1-1
CASSRRSGGSDTQYF,TGTGCCAGCTCTAGGAGGAGCGGGGGATCAGATACGCAGTATTTT,TRBV18,NA,TRBD2,TRBJ2-3
CASSYGVVASRGYNEQFF,TGTGCCAGCAGTTACGGGGTAGTTGCTAGCCGGGGCTACAATGAGCAGTTCTTC,TRBV6-2/TRBV6-3,few,NA,TRBJ2-1
CSAREPGRLWYEQYF,TGCAGTGCTAGAGAGCCGGGACGACTATGGTACGAGCAGTACTTC,TRBV20-1,few,NA,TRBJ2-7
CASSLGPYSGRASTDTQYF,TGTGCCAGCAGTTTAGGACCATATAGCGGGAGGGCCAGCACAGATACGCAGTATTTT,TRBV27,few,TRBD2,TRBJ2-3
CASTRRGSYEAFF,TGTGCCAGCACCCGCAGGGGTAGTTATGAAGCTTTCTTT,TRBV2,NA,NA,TRBJ1-1
CASSKEGERNHQETQYF,TGTGCCAGCAGCAAAGAAGGAGAGAGAAACCACCAAGAGACCCAGTACTTC,TRBV21-1,NA,NA,TRBJ2-5
CASSPGSFEAFF,TGTGCCAGCAGCCCAGGGTCTTTTGAAGCTTTCTTT,TRBV7-2,NA,NA,TRBJ1-1
CASSQTNSDTDTQYF,TGTGCCAGCAGCCAGACTAATTCAGACACAGATACGCAGTATTTT,TRBV7-6,few,NA,TRBJ2-3
CASSTGLAGGPRYEQYF,TGTGCCAGCAGCACGGGACTAGCGGGGGGGCCCCGCTACGAGCAGTACTTC,TRBV5-6,once,TRBD2,TRBJ2-7
CASSPREGGHQETQYF,TGTGCCAGCAGCCCCAGAGAGGGGGGCCACCAAGAGACCCAGTACTTC,TRBV12-3/TRBV12-4,NA,NA,TRBJ2-5
CASRRTSGGALEQFF,TGCGCCAGCAGACGGACTAGCGGGGGGGCCCTTGAGCAGTTCTTC,TRBV5-1,NA,TRBD2,TRBJ2-1
CASSLEPGLPSNEQFF,TGTGCCAGCAGCTTAGAACCCGGACTTCCCAGCAATGAGCAGTTCTTC,TRBV7-6,NA,NA,TRBJ2-1
CASSSYPTDTQYF,TGTGCCAGCAGTTCCTACCCCACAGATACGCAGTATTTT,TRBV12-3/TRBV12-4,many,NA,TRBJ2-3
CASSPDRVTEAFF,TGTGCCAGCAGCCCGGACAGGGTCACTGAAGCTTTCTTT,TRBV7-2,few,TRBD1,TRBJ1-1
CASSLTGSSPLHF,TGTGCCAGCAGCTTAACAGGGAGTTCACCCCTCCACTTT,TRBV7-9,few,NA,TRBJ1-6
CASSLAYPGAETQYF,TGCGCCAGCAGCTTGGCCTATCCCGGCGCGGAGACCCAGTACTTC,TRBV5-1,NA,NA,TRBJ2-5
CASRTSGGCDEQFF,TGTGCCAGCAGGACTAGCGGGGGTTGCGATGAGCAGTTCTTC,TRBV6-4,NA,TRBD2,TRBJ2-1